This T cell receptor beta chain was recorded in a study of CD8+ T cells in alopecia areata. About the study: Tofacitinib dosing lasted 6 to 18 months, which was then followed by 6 months off drug. Study-wide findings and caveats: In blood and scalp, many expanded lesional clones persisted during tofacitinib. The study found tofacitinib significantly decreased scalp clonality and expanded CD8+ clones among the top 100.

cDNA serving as the sequencing template came from extracted, reverse transcribed RNA. The protocol was immunoSEQ multiplex PCR, while the TCRdb copy is restricted to in-frame clones and leaves out a portion. Altogether some 210,000 clones are present, approximately 72% being singletons, with the ten largest covering more than 0.95%. Noted treatment: oral pan-JAK inhibitor, 5-10 mg twice daily. Concerning this clone itself: Its target is unknown.

Sequences were derived from CD4+ T cells sorted from blood, sampled at approximately week 44, from a patient treated with tofacitinib. The TCR was taken from a human donor with alopecia areata.

CDR3 DNA: TGTGCCAGCAGTAGGACTAGTGGTGGGGTCGGGACGCAGTATTTT. Protein sequence: CASSRTSGGVGTQYF. The genes are TRBV2 and TRBJ2-3, with 7 bases fitting TRBD2. Trimming cost V 5 bases and J 9 bases; bases outside gene matches: 14. The CDR3 runs to 15 residues. Germline-derived CDR1 and CDR2 are SNHLY and FYNNEI. Using reference TRBV2 and TRBJ2-3 for the parts outside the CDR3, the full variable domain is EPEVTQTPSHQVTQMGQEVILRCVPISNHLYFYWYRQILGQKVEFLVSFYNNEISEKSEIFDDQFSVERPDGSNFTLKIRSTKLEDSAMYFCASSRTSGGVGTQYFGPGTRLTVL.